The 3 T cell receptor beta chains below all came from one sample that was sequenced in a study of a mutant IDH1 vaccine in newly diagnosed glioma. Time point defined: week 23, last vaccination. Vaccine doses each comprised 300 ug of mutant IDH1 20-mer peptide, with topical imiquimod. These TCRs are of unknown antigen specificity. This table comes from immunoSEQ multiplex PCR, and its TCRdb copy is limited to in-frame clones, with some not included. This table holds under 45,000 clones, approximately 88% found once. Specimen: PBMCs, collected from a glioma patient whose treatment included an IDH1 peptide vaccine. The receptors stem from a woman under 30 with glioma. Some clones in this sample may be carry-over from other donors' samples.

The gene calls are TRBV6-5 and TRBJ1-3; 10 bases are a match to TRBD1. There are 16 residues in the CDR3. CDR1 is MNHEY and CDR2 is SVGAGI in the germline V gene. V trimming: 4 bases; J trimming: 4 bases; junction bases outside the gene matches: 7. This CDR3 is CASSSLGTGVGNTIYF. CDR3 DNA: TGTGCCAGCAGTTCCCTCGGGACAGGGGTCGGAAACACCATATATTTT.

The rearrangement links TRBV5-4 to TRBJ2-5, with a possible D match to TRBD2 (5 bases). This CDR3 contains 12 residues. The V gene lost 4 bases and the J gene lost 1 base, with 5 bases spanning the gap. Germline assignment: CDR1 SGHNT and CDR2 YYREEE (reference sequence). For the CDR3, the DNA is TGTGCCAGCAGCCGGGGCCAAGAGACCCAGTACTTC. This codes for CASSRGQETQYF.

This clone was counted a few times. The chain employs TRBV7-9 and TRBJ1-1, with 8 bases matching TRBD1. The CDR3 is 16 amino acids. The V and J ends lost 2 bases and 0 bases, in that order; junction bases with no gene match: 5. Looked up from germline, CDR1 is SEHNR and CDR2 is FQNEAQ (reference sequence). The CDR3 region is CASSLQGASMNTEAFF. CDR3 sequence (DNA): TGTGCCAGCAGCTTACAGGGGGCCTCGATGAACACTGAAGCTTTCTTT. Looking up the rest from reference TRBV7-9 and TRBJ1-1 gives the full variable domain: DTGVSQNPRHKITKRGQNVTFRCDPISEHNRLYWYRQTLGQGPEFLTYFQNEAQLEKSRLLSDRFSAERPKGSFSTLEIQRTEQGDSAMYLCASSLQGASMNTEAFFGQGTRLTVV.